Given below is one TCR beta chain in context. Which antigen it targets is not known. Base qualities were left out, and no much larger clone turns up one base away. The cohort was made up of around 720 healthy bone marrow donors. At the time of sampling, all cohort members were nominally healthy, though unrecorded immune exposures were likely present. The donor tested CMV seronegative and was one of the 352 seronegative cohort members. Each donor provided a peripheral blood sample, and peripheral blood mononuclear cells were used for TCR beta sequencing. The Qiagen DNeasy Blood Extraction Kit was used to extract genomic DNA from the blood cell samples. The data belong to a study of cytomegalovirus exposure and HLA in healthy donors (dated by TCRdb to about 2017). For the study in its entirety: In an earlier analysis of under 600 of the donors, around 300 Gb of sequence data and 120 million or so unique TCR beta sequences from 150 million to 200 million T cells were reported. An early release that covered about 640 HLA-typed donors contained around 300 gigabases of sequencing data and about 84 million unique TCR sequences. Of the 350 to 450 genotyped donors, roughly 85% fell in the genetic ancestry cluster associated with self-reported Caucasian donors. The aim of the study was to test whether cataloging public T cell receptors could identify signatures of past pathogen exposure. Using immunosequencing, the study profiled T cell repertoires from fewer than 850 subjects and related those repertoires to cytomegalovirus serostatus. Along with the approximately 600-subject first cohort, a separate validation cohort of over 90 different subjects was used. High-throughput TCR immunosequencing, statistical association of individual TCRs with disease status, and machine learning were combined to predict cytomegalovirus infection status. A later analysis re-analyzed previously published TCR beta repertoires from 550 to 700 donors and added high-resolution HLA genotyping to study TCR occurrence patterns. The later analysis used no new phenotypic data to find candidate immune exposures, relying instead on TCR beta sequences and their occurrence across donors. An earlier analysis of fewer than 700 of the donors applied high-throughput TCR beta sequencing to assess whether each TCR beta V gene segment acted as functional or pseudogenic. Donor age, sex, ethnicity and CMV serostatus were compiled alongside the repertoire data. A later genetic analysis used genome-wide SNP genotypes for about 55% of the 666 donors, treating that subset as a discovery cohort. Every repertoire in the discovery cohort had been generated on one and the same sequencing platform. Class I and class II HLA loci were covered by the typing at four-digit resolution. The number of donors typed differed by locus, with roughly 620-640 for A, B, C, DRB1 and DQB1, roughly 520 for DQA1, over 600 for DPA1, and about 450 for DPB1. Five DR-DQ haplotypes were handled as single units for association and clustering because linkage in the cohort was strong. Across approximately 420 genotyped donors of the cohort, an average of roughly 250,000 unique TCR beta nucleotide sequences per donor were sequenced, and about a sixth of those sequences were non-productive.

Results and caveats for the whole study, not just this receptor: Correlated functional status among segregating V segments might be attributable to linkage disequilibrium, but an unknown experimental factor could not be ruled out. Presence/absence analyses assumed roughly uniform sequencing depth across donors, an assumption that may not hold. Strong co-occurrence of HLA alleles, especially DR and DQ, made assigning TCR associations to individual alleles difficult. A later genetic analysis associated a missense DCLRE1C variant with V-gene and J-gene trimming of TCR beta chains, and an independent cohort replicated the association. The earlier analysis of 587 of the donors excluded about 16 rarely observed V segments, including chromosome 9 orphons, because counts were too low. Most CMV-associated TCR beta chains appeared to be HLA-restricted in a later analysis, and the HLA associations seemed to be driven largely by CMV exposure. Because HLA typing was missing for some donors at each locus, association tests included only the typed subset. The sequencing pipeline was judged likely to have produced a cluster of highly shared sequence variants as a technical artifact. In a later analysis, TCR association rates were found to vary across HLA loci, with the most associated TCRs seen for DRB1 alleles and the fewest for HLA-C alleles. Most TCR sequences were seen in very few donors, while some public TCRs were found in many individuals. It was suggested by the authors that the approach could potentially be generalized to other disease states and immunological phenotypes. Compared with the roughly 600-donor mean, donors in an Asian-associated ancestry cluster had fewer N-insertions in productive TCRs, according to a later genetic analysis. In a later analysis, several top co-occurrence clusters were reported to appear linked to parvovirus B19, influenza, CMV and Epstein-Barr virus. Three of the identified cytomegalovirus-associated TCR beta chains were confirmed in vitro to be specific for cytomegalovirus antigens. The study gave a list of 150 to 200 TCR beta chains associated with cytomegalovirus. In a later analysis, HLA-associated TCR beta chains were found to be more clonally expanded and to have lower generation probabilities than equally common non-associated chains. A later analysis associated about 17,000 TCR beta sequences with specific HLA alleles at a false discovery rate of 0.05. In this cohort, only TCR beta chains were sequenced, and detectable features were limited by the absence of alpha or paired-chain data. For the cohort, immune exposure information was limited to CMV serostatus. In an earlier analysis of approximately 600 of the donors, most TCR beta V segments were observed in productive rearrangements about 90% or about 30% of the time, broadly matching IMGT annotations. Some IMGT-functional V segments, including TRBV6-2 and TRBV6-3, could not be distinguished by the 87-base-pair reads and were therefore excluded. A further reported finding was that TCR beta sequences accurately predicted the HLA-A and HLA-B alleles for most subjects in the first cohort. The classifier was reported to diagnose cytomegalovirus status with high specificity and sensitivity in both the original and validation cohorts.

The protocol used for the library was the immunoSEQ multiplex PCR assay. For the multiplex PCR, a mixture combining 60 forward primers for TCR Vbeta segments and 13 reverse primers for TCR Jbeta segments was used. The CDR3 region of rearranged TCR beta genes was amplified from genomic DNA by a multiplex PCR assay. Amplified TCR beta libraries were sequenced as 87-base-pair reads on the Illumina HiSeq System. As for the original processing: In a later analysis, some 80 million unique TCR beta chains were counted across the 500 to 700 repertoires, and about 10 million of these chains were shared by at least two donors. A nearest-neighbor algorithm error-corrected the raw reads and collapsed the reads into unique sequences, merging closely related sequences to remove PCR and sequencing errors. To assign V, D and J gene segments, CDR3 sequences were aligned to IMGT reference sequences. For a sequence to be retained, a match of at least six nucleotides was required to both a V gene segment and a J gene segment. Rearrangements were classified as productive when the CDR3 lacked stop codons and remained in frame with V and J, and all other rearrangements were classified as non-productive. CDR3 was defined according to IMGT convention as the region running from the second conserved V-encoded cysteine to the conserved J-encoded phenylalanine. The earlier analysis of more than 450 of the donors excluded sequences that lacked an unambiguous match to a single V gene segment. In an earlier analysis of about 590 of the donors, a V segment was called functional when productive rearrangements were above 56.7%, and segregating when the standard deviation between donors exceeded 5%. To diagnose cytomegalovirus status from the catalog of TCR beta chain sequences, a statistical classification framework was built. In a later analysis, TCR nucleotide sequences were compared against IMGT/GENE-DB human TR gene sequences so that V and J genes could be assigned. Using the TCRdist pipeline, a later analysis assigned CDR3 sequences along with most-parsimonious VDJ recombination scenarios. In a later analysis, each TCR beta chain was defined by its CDR3 amino acid sequence together with its V-gene family, and reads lacking a unique V-gene family were excluded. In a later analysis, fewer than 600 highly shared, low-generation-probability nucleotide sequences were removed to address suspected cross-contamination and a sequencing artifact. A later analysis calculated a clonal expansion index for each public chain from normalized within-repertoire ranks of inferred template counts. A later analysis computed generation probabilities with a VDJ recombination model fitted to out-of-frame rearrangements, and checked the results against IGoR. In a later analysis, hypergeometric tests were used to score TCR-TCR, TCR-HLA and TCR-CMV co-occurrence, with a repertoire-size bias correction applied to TCR pairs. False discovery rates were estimated in a later analysis by permuting HLA or CMV assignments 20 times. A later analysis grouped co-occurring TCRs with DBSCAN, adding TCRdist sequence similarity when clustering within HLA-allele-positive subsets. For co-occurrence clustering, repertoires with fewer than 30,000 or more than 120,000 public chains were excluded, along with about five repertoires with anomalous nucleotide sharing. Not all clones reach the TCRdb copy of this immuneACCESS table, which keeps in-frame sequences only. Checked studies attribute under half of the gap to unresolved V genes and leave the rest unexplained. V and J calls and clone size are copied from that table; D and trimming were computed from the DNA. The sample profile shows more than 75,000 clones; around three quarters of them were found once. 2% to 3% of the sample comes from the top ten.

CDR1 and CDR2 are read off the germline V gene as SGHDN and FVKESK. The V end loses 4 bases and the J end loses 10 bases, and a stretch of 19 bases separates them. From its cysteine to its phenylalanine, the CDR3 spans 14 amino acids. The read is trimmed to its CDR3 DNA, 42 bases read in frame from base 1. Rearrangement joined TRBV14 to TRBJ1-2, with no reliable assignment of the D segment. The sequence came from a man aged 25-45 years in good health and CMV-seronegative. Sequencing input: PBMCs. The sequenced DNA is TGTGCCAGCAGCCCCCTGGGAGGTGCAGCTCTCTACACCTTC. Its product reads: CASSPLGGAALYTF.